The entry below describes one T cell receptor beta chain. The data were taken from a study of blood T cell repertoires in COVID-19. Study-wide context: Donors in the United States, Italy and Spain gave samples during acute or convalescent COVID-19.

Followed longitudinally, the Seattle patients had been enrolled during active infection. Per germline, CDR1 PRHDT and CDR2 FYEKMQ (reference sequence). With 3 bases clipped from V and 4 bases from J, the junction kept 9 bases outside the gene matches. The CDR3 runs to 17 residues. Authors' data handling: How many nucleated cells were present was estimated from reference gene primer amplification. Libraries were prepared by immunoSEQ multiplex PCR; TCRdb keeps only in-frame clonotypes and omits some of them. The V and J calls and clone size were taken over from that table, and D and trimming were inferred from the DNA. The data hold tens of thousands of clones, with roughly 86% observed a single time.

The origin of this receptor is a man in his sixties with COVID-19, enrolled during active disease. The chain employs TRBV13 and TRBJ2-2; 9 nucleotides agree with TRBD2. The source material was peripheral blood. The CDR3 here is CASSLLIAGVGTGELFF. CDR3 nucleotide sequence: TGTGCCAGCAGCTTGCTAATAGCGGGAGTCGGCACCGGGGAGCTGTTTTTT.